This T cell receptor (beta chain) was sequenced for a study of cytomegalovirus exposure and HLA in healthy donors. Some clones are missing from TCRdb's copy, which holds only in-frame ones; the method was immunoSEQ multiplex PCR. The sample lists 200,000 to 300,000 clones; approximately 84% were seen once. Germline lookup yields CDR1 SGHKS and CDR2 YYEKEE (reference sequence). With V trimmed by 5 bases and J by 7 bases, 5 bases remained unmatched. This CDR3 has 15 amino acids. The sample taken for sequencing was PBMCs. The receptor's source is a woman aged 25 to 39 in good health and CMV-seropositive. The gene calls are TRBV5-5 and TRBJ2-1; TRBD2 agrees at 14 bases. The CDR3 DNA follows: TGTGCCAGCAGGCCTAGACTAGCGGGAGGGAATGAGCAGTTCTTC. Its translation is CASRPRLAGGNEQFF.